This T cell receptor beta chain comes out of a study of shared T cell receptors in the human thymus. The germline V gene encodes CDR1 LGHNA and CDR2 YSLEER. The CDR3 loop spans 15 amino acids. V was pared by 3 bases and J by 2 bases, with 7 bases of the junction left unmatched. Clones were read by immunoSEQ multiplex PCR, and TCRdb kept only the in-frame ones, dropping some. The sample has more than 550,000 clones, 70% to 90% seen once. This sample also appeared in a second study, on human thymus T cells. That work states: Having surgery to correct congenital heart defects, healthy Finnish infants acted as the donors. Corrective cardiac operations yielded the resected thymus tissue. An apparent bias in V and J gene usage was seen in thymic and blood repertoires. As related research reported, thymic repertoires overlapped highly among unrelated individuals.

Source material: thymocytes. The source is a girl younger than two with a congenital heart defect. The chain uses TRBV4-3 and TRBJ2-7; 7 nucleotides line up with TRBD2. The CDR3 sequence: CASSQSSGMTYEQYF. As DNA, the CDR3 is TGCGCCAGCAGCCAGTCTAGCGGAATGACCTACGAGCAGTACTTC.